One sample yielded the 24 T cell receptor beta chains listed below, sequenced in a study of control samples from healthy donors and cancer patients. Clones were sequenced by immunoSEQ multiplex PCR, and TCRdb holds only the in-frame ones, with some missing. The table includes approximately 89,000 clones, 87% detected once. Sample: blood. The receptors were sampled from a man aged 50 to 60 in good health.

On this clone: One end of the junction is discordant with germline, which a read error may explain. The CDR3 DNA reads TGTGCCAGCAGTAAGCGGACAGGACACTATGGCTACACCTTC. It translates to CASSKRTGHYGYTF. The chain carries TRBV19 and TRBJ1-2, with 7 bases that match TRBD1. CDR3 length equals 14 residues. Germline CDR1 reads LNHDA; CDR2 reads SQIVND (reference sequence).

J is TRBJ2-1 and V is TRBV5-1; 9 nucleotides align to TRBD1. Germline V gene lookup returns CDR1 SGHRS and CDR2 YFSETQ. V shed 4 bases, J shed 8 bases, and the junction held 10 bases outside the gene matches. CDR3 length: 15 residues. The CDR3 region has the DNA TGCGCCAGCAGCGACCCCGGGACAGGGAGTGATGAGCAGTTCTTC. It translates to CASSDPGTGSDEQFF.

The chain uses TRBV2 and TRBJ2-7, with 7 bases aligning to TRBD2. This CDR3 has 12 residues. Unmatched junction bases numbered 3, after V lost 7 bases and J lost 3 bases. The germline V gene has CDR1 SNHLY and CDR2 FYNNEI. The CDR3 DNA sequence: TGTGCCAGCACGGCTAGCGGCTACGAGCAGTACTTC. The encoded protein is CASTASGYEQYF.

The chain joins TRBV7-8 to TRBJ2-7, with 10 bases that match TRBD2. The germline V gene encodes CDR1 SGHVS and CDR2 FQNEAQ. V shed 4 bases, J shed 3 bases, and the junction held 9 bases outside the gene matches. CDR3 length equals 16 residues. DNA of the CDR3: TGTGCCAGCAGCTCTGGACTAGCGGAATCCCACTACGAGCAGTACTTC. It codes for CASSSGLAESHYEQYF.

This clone was observed a single time. CDR3 coding DNA: TGTGCCAGCAGGGACTTACAGTTCGGTGAGCAGTTCTTC. It codes for CASRDLQFGEQFF. The chain combines TRBV6-6 with TRBJ2-1; tentatively, D is TRBD2 (5 bases). The CDR3 has 13 amino acids. Trimming took off 6 bases at V and 9 bases at J, with 15 bases between the two ends. CDR1 and CDR2 (germline): MNHNY, SVGAGI (reference sequence).

CDR3 sequence: CASRGSTDTQYF. The DNA of the CDR3 is TGTGCCAGTAGGGGGAGCACAGATACGCAGTATTTT. The chain employs TRBV19 and TRBJ2-3; D call uncertain. This CDR3 is built from 12 residues. From germline, CDR1 is LNHDA and CDR2 SQIVND (reference sequence). Trimming left V 6 bases short and J 0 bases short, with 4 bases between.

A single count supports this clone. The chain carries TRBV27 and TRBJ2-7; D is tentatively TRBD1 or TRBD2 (7 bases each). Looked up from germline, CDR1 is MNHEY and CDR2 is SMNVEV (reference sequence). V lost 6 bases to trimming and J lost 3 bases, with 21 bases between them. This CDR3 has 16 amino acids. CDR3 protein: CASSSSGGGLLYEQYV. The CDR3 bases are TGTGCCAGCAGCTCCTCAGGGGGGGGGCTCCTCTACGAGCAGTACGTC.

This chain joins TRBV28 and TRBJ2-4; perhaps TRBD1 as D (7 bases). Trimming cost V 3 bases and J 7 bases, with 10 bases left between them. Germline lookup yields CDR1 MDHEN and CDR2 SYDVKM. The CDR3 covers 13 residues. The CDR3, as DNA: TGTGCCAGCAGTTTTCCAGGGGGGAACATTCAGTACTTC. It codes for CASSFPGGNIQYF.

This clone was recorded only once. The V and J genes are TRBV30 and TRBJ1-2; D unclear. The CDR3 extends over 14 amino acids. V dropped 4 bases and J dropped 5 bases, with 17 bases sitting between them. From germline, CDR1 is GTSNPN and CDR2 SVGIG (reference sequence). The CDR3 spells CAWIVDLIGYGYTF. The CDR3 DNA sequence: TGTGCCTGGATAGTCGACCTTATAGGGTATGGCTACACCTTC. Combining the CDR3 with reference TRBV30 and TRBJ1-2 gives the whole variable domain SQTIHQWPATLVQPVGSPLSLECTVEGTSNPNLYWYRQAAGRGLQLLFYSVGIGQISSEVPQNLSASRPQDRQFILSSKKLLLSDSGFYLCAWIVDLIGYGYTFGSGTRLTVV.

The chain combines TRBV7-2 with TRBJ2-1, with D possibly matching TRBD2 (6 bases). The germline V gene encodes CDR1 SGHTA and CDR2 FQGNSA. CDR3 length equals 14 residues. The V gene lost 3 bases and the J gene lost 10 bases, with 16 bases spanning the gap. Here the CDR3 DNA reads TGTGCCAGCAGCTTTAAGGCTAGCGAGGGCGAGCAGTTCTTC. The encoded protein is CASSFKASEGEQFF.

The rearrangement links TRBV28 to TRBJ2-2, with D unclear. CDR3 size: 15 residues. CDR1 and CDR2 from the germline V gene are MDHEN and SYDVKM. V was clipped by 6 bases and J by 1 base, with 12 bases between them. CDR3 in DNA: TGTGCCAGCAGGGGCCGGGTTAAGAACACCGGGGAGCTGTTTTTT. Translating gives CASRGRVKNTGELFF.

Comment on this clone: Its ends do not fully match the called genes, so a read error is possible. The gene calls are TRBV2 and TRBJ2-4, with 9 bases lining up with TRBD2. The V gene's germline CDR1 is SNHLY and CDR2 FYNNEI. CDR3 length equals 13 residues. The DNA of the CDR3 is TGTGCCAGCCGTGAGGGTAGCGGGGGCCGAGGGTACTTC. Encoded protein: CASREGSGGRGYF. Complete variable domain (other parts from reference TRBV2 and TRBJ2-4): EPEVTQTPSHQVTQMGQEVILRCVPISNHLYFYWYRQILGQKVEFLVSFYNNEISEKSEIFDDQFSVERPDGSNFTLKIRSTKLEDSAMYFCASREGSGGRGYFGAGTRLSVL.

The rearrangement uses TRBV6-6 and TRBJ1-1, with D possibly matching TRBD1 (5 bases). The V and J ends lost 4 bases and 1 base respectively, with 10 bases between them. The CDR3 has 14 amino acids. In germline, CDR1 is MNHNY, CDR2 SVGAGI (reference sequence). CDR3 coding DNA: TGTGCCAGCAGTTCTGGGACCGAGAACACTGAAGCTTTCTTT. It encodes CASSSGTENTEAFF.

The chain links TRBV27 to TRBJ2-5; 9 bases are a match to TRBD2. Germline assignment: CDR1 MNHEY and CDR2 SMNVEV (reference sequence). The junction had 16 bases not matched to a gene; V was cut back by 10 bases and J by 7 bases. CDR3 length: 15 amino acids. The CDR3, as DNA: TGTGCCACGCGGGAGGGGGGCCTCTCCCCGGGGACCCAGTACTTC. Encoded protein: CATREGGLSPGTQYF.

J is TRBJ1-3 and V is TRBV4-3, with D maybe TRBD1 (5 bases). The CDR3 spans 18 residues. Germline loops: CDR1 LGHNA, CDR2 YSLEER. Trimming stripped 1 base from V and 0 bases from J, with 16 bases between. CDR3 in amino acids: CASSQGSDNDLSGNTIYF. The CDR3, as DNA: TGCGCCAGCAGCCAAGGTTCGGACAATGATCTCTCTGGAAACACCATATATTTT.

The genes are TRBV7-9 and TRBJ1-5; TRBD1 is a possible D gene (5 bases). Deletions cut 0 bases from V and 6 bases from J, with 9 bases between. This CDR3 region has 14 residues. The germline gives CDR1 SEHNR, CDR2 FQNEAQ (reference sequence). Here the CDR3 DNA reads TGTGCCAGCAGCTTAGCGGCAGGGAGTCAGCCCCAGCATTTT. Protein product: CASSLAAGSQPQHF. The whole variable domain, remainder taken from reference TRBV7-9 and TRBJ1-5, is DTGVSQNPRHKITKRGQNVTFRCDPISEHNRLYWYRQTLGQGPEFLTYFQNEAQLEKSRLLSDRFSAERPKGSFSTLEIQRTEQGDSAMYLCASSLAAGSQPQHFGDGTRLSIL.

There are a few counts of this clone. This chain joins TRBV5-5 and TRBJ2-3, with 9 bases that match TRBD1. The germline V gene encodes CDR1 SGHKS and CDR2 YYEKEE (reference sequence). Unmatched junction bases numbered 7, after V lost 4 bases and J lost 4 bases. CDR3 length: 15 amino acids. This CDR3 reads CASSRGQGFSDTQYF. The CDR3 DNA reads TGTGCCAGCAGCCGCGGACAGGGGTTTTCAGATACGCAGTATTTT. The variable domain in full, with the rest retrieved from reference TRBV5-5 and TRBJ2-3, is DAGVTQSPTHLIKTRGQQVTLRCSPISGHKSVSWYQQVLGQGPQFIFQYYEKEERGRGNFPDRFSARQFPNYSSELNVNALLLGDSALYLCASSRGQGFSDTQYFGPGTRLTVL.

The V and J genes are TRBV5-1 and TRBJ2-3; possible D gene TRBD2, 6 bases. Germline lookup yields CDR1 SGHRS and CDR2 YFSETQ. V lost 4 bases, J lost 0 bases, and 15 bases lay in between. The CDR3 has 16 residues. For the CDR3, the DNA is TGCGCCAGCAGCACGGACGGGAGAACGAGCACAGATACGCAGTATTTT. It translates to CASSTDGRTSTDTQYF.

The CDR3 bases are TGCAGCGTTGAGAAGGCCTATGGCTACACCTTC. As protein: CSVEKAYGYTF. The chain uses TRBV29-1 and TRBJ1-2; D remains ambiguous. CDR3 size: 11 residues. The germline V gene has CDR1 SQVTM and CDR2 ANQGSEA. V lost 3 bases, J lost 4 bases, and 6 bases lay in between.

J is TRBJ2-5 and V is TRBV9; D may match TRBD1 or TRBD2 (6 bases each). From germline, CDR1 is SGDLS and CDR2 YYNGEE. The CDR3 covers 16 residues. V was shortened by 3 bases and J by 4 bases, with 19 bases between the two germline ends. The CDR3 region is CASSAGGGPWGETQYF. CDR3 coding DNA: TGTGCCAGCAGCGCCGGGGGCGGGCCCTGGGGAGAGACCCAGTACTTC.

The rearrangement links TRBV19 to TRBJ1-2; no definite D call. Trimming stripped 7 bases from V and 5 bases from J, with 11 bases between. This CDR3 region has 12 residues. The germline CDR1 and CDR2 sequences are LNHDA and SQIVND (reference sequence). The DNA of the CDR3 is TGTGCCAGTACCCTGGGAGGGTATGGCTACACCTTC. Residues: CASTLGGYGYTF.

This clone was found a few times. The gene calls are TRBV2 and TRBJ1-6; perhaps TRBD1 as D (5 bases). The CDR3 totals 13 residues. Germline loops: CDR1 SNHLY, CDR2 FYNNEI. V dropped 11 bases and J dropped 6 bases, with 14 bases sitting between them. The CDR3 bases are TGTGCCGAACAGGCCGGGTTTAATTCACCCCTCCACTTT. Residues: CAEQAGFNSPLHF.

J is TRBJ2-5 and V is TRBV4-3, with D perhaps TRBD1 (6 bases). Between the trimmed V and J ends, which lost 3 bases and 4 bases, there was a span of 12 bases. Germline lookup yields CDR1 LGHNA and CDR2 YSLEER. This CDR3 comprises 14 residues. The CDR3 reads CASSQWTDGETQYF. DNA for the CDR3: TGCGCCAGCAGCCAGTGGACAGACGGAGAGACCCAGTACTTC.

The rearrangement links TRBV9 to TRBJ2-1; TRBD2 aligns across 13 bases. V lost 3 bases to trimming and J lost 7 bases; unmatched junction nucleotides: 4. The germline V gene encodes CDR1 SGDLS and CDR2 YYNGEE. The CDR3 is 15 amino acids. This chain's CDR3 is CASSATSGGWNEQFF. The CDR3, as DNA: TGTGCCAGCAGCGCGACTAGCGGGGGGTGGAATGAGCAGTTCTTC.